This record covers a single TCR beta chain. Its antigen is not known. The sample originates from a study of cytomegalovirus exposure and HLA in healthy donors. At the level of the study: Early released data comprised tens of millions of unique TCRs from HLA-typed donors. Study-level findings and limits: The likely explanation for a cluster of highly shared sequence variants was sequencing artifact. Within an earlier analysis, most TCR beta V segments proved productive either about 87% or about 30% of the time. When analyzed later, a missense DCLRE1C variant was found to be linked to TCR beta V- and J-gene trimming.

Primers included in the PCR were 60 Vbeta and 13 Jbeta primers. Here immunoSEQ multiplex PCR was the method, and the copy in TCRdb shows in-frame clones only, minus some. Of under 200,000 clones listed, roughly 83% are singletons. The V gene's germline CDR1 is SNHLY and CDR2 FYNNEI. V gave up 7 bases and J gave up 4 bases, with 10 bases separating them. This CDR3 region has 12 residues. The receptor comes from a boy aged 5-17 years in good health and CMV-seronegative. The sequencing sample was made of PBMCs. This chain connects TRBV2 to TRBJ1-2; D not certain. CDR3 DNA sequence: TGTGCCAGCAACACAGTATCCTATGGCTACACCTTC. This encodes CASNTVSYGYTF.